The 18 T cell receptor beta chains presented below share a single source sample, sequenced in a study of cytomegalovirus exposure and HLA in healthy donors. Use of 60 Vbeta and 13 Jbeta primers characterized the PCR. Using immunoSEQ multiplex PCR, the repertoire was profiled, and TCRdb retains in-frame clones only, with some absent. The sample carries around 190,000 clones, roughly 85% recorded once. What was sequenced was PBMCs. The source is a woman in her twenties or thirties in good health and CMV-seropositive.

The chain uses TRBV19 and TRBJ1-2; 11 bases align to TRBD1. The length of the CDR3 is 16 residues. J lost 3 bases, V lost 7 bases, and 10 bases had no gene match. Germline CDR1 reads LNHDA; CDR2 reads SQIVND (reference sequence). The CDR3 nucleotides are TGTGCCAGTAACCTTCGTCCGGGACAGGGGGACTATGGCTACACCTTC. The encoded protein is CASNLRPGQGDYGYTF.

The chain uses TRBV18 and TRBJ1-1, with D hard to call. V gave up 1 base and J gave up 5 bases, with 11 bases separating them. The germline gives CDR1 KGHSH, CDR2 LQKENI. The CDR3 is made up of 14 amino acids. The CDR3 here is CASSPRPLETEAFF. The DNA of the CDR3 is TGTGCCAGCTCACCACGGCCCTTGGAGACTGAAGCTTTCTTT. Drawing the rest from reference TRBV18 and TRBJ1-1, the complete variable domain is NAGVMQNPRHLVRRRGQEARLRCSPMKGHSHVYWYRQLPEEGLKFMVYLQKENIIDESGMPKERFSAEFPKEGPSILRIQQVVRGDSAAYFCASSPRPLETEAFFGQGTRLTVV.

The chain links TRBV6-6 to TRBJ1-1; unclear D gene. V gave up 4 bases and J gave up 6 bases, with 9 bases separating them. Germline CDR1 is MNHNY and CDR2 is SVGAGI (reference sequence). The CDR3 is made up of 12 amino acids. The CDR3 reads CASSLVESEAFF. CDR3 nucleotides: TGTGCCAGCAGTTTGGTGGAGTCTGAAGCTTTCTTT.

This chain uses TRBV15 with TRBJ1-4; 9 bases agree with TRBD1. The V gene's germline CDR1 is LNHNV and CDR2 YYDKDF (reference sequence). Trimming cost V 0 bases and J 14 bases; bases outside gene matches: 10. The CDR3 spans 15 residues. CDR3 amino acids: CATSRDRGQGLGLFF. In DNA, the CDR3 is TGTGCCACCAGCAGAGATCGGGGACAGGGACTTGGTCTGTTTTTT.

This rearrangement joins TRBV5-1 to TRBJ1-5; the match to TRBD1 covers 7 bases. The CDR3 is 16 residues long. The trim removed 0 bases at V and 7 bases at J, leaving 10 bases unmatched. CDR1 SGHRS and CDR2 YFSETQ come from the germline V gene. This CDR3 reads CASSLGGDRDAQPQHF. CDR3 sequence (DNA): TGCGCCAGCAGCTTGGGGGGTGACAGGGATGCCCAGCCCCAGCATTTT. The entire variable domain, with the rest obtained from reference TRBV5-1 and TRBJ1-5, is as follows: KAGVTQTPRYLIKTRGQQVTLSCSPISGHRSVSWYQQTPGQGLQFLFEYFSETQRNKGNFPGRFSGRQFSNSRSEMNVSTLELGDSALYLCASSLGGDRDAQPQHFGDGTRLSIL.

This CDR3 reads CASSESLGSGGGETQYF. CDR3 DNA: TGCGCCAGCAGTGAGTCCCTTGGGTCGGGAGGGGGCGAGACCCAGTACTTC. V usage is TRBV10-1 and J usage is TRBJ2-5, with D perhaps matching TRBD2 (8 bases). The CDR3 extends over 17 amino acids. Trimming took 0 bases from V and 5 from J, leaving 19 bases between them. Germline-derived CDR1 and CDR2 are WNHNN and SYGVQD (reference sequence).

This rearrangement joins TRBV9 to TRBJ1-1; TRBD1 is a possible D gene (5 bases). The ends were cut back, 3 bases at V and 4 bases at J, with 16 bases in the middle. Germline CDR1 SGDLS, CDR2 YYNGEE. This CDR3 has 15 amino acids. This CDR3 reads CASSEGRWGGTEAFF. CDR3 DNA: TGTGCCAGCAGCGAGGGTCGTTGGGGGGGCACTGAAGCTTTCTTT.

The V call is TRBV11-3, the J call TRBJ2-1, with 13 bases fitting TRBD2. Germline V lookup: CDR1 SGHNT, CDR2 YENEEA. After removal of 5 bases from V and 8 bases from J, the junction contained 6 bases not matched to a gene. The CDR3 covers 15 residues. The CDR3 DNA is TGTGCCAGCAGCCCGAGACTAGCGGGAGGCCATGAGCAGTTCTTC. Amino acid sequence: CASSPRLAGGHEQFF.

The rearrangement joins TRBV7-9 to TRBJ2-1; a weak D match, TRBD2 (5 bases). The CDR3 runs to 17 residues. V was pared by 1 base and J by 0 bases, with 13 bases between. The germline gives CDR1 SEHNR, CDR2 FQNEAQ (reference sequence). The CDR3 DNA sequence: TGTGCCAGCAGCTTAGGCCCCCCGGGAAGCTCCTACAATGAGCAGTTCTTC. Translated, it gives CASSLGPPGSSYNEQFF.

The J gene is TRBJ2-3, the V gene TRBV5-5; 8 positions match TRBD2. The CDR3 length is 14 residues. V lost 4 bases, J lost 4 bases, and 5 bases stayed unmatched. CDR1 and CDR2 from the germline V gene are SGHKS and YYEKEE (reference sequence). CDR3 loop: CASSPSGGADTQYF. Written as DNA, the CDR3 is TGTGCCAGCAGCCCGTCGGGAGGGGCAGATACGCAGTATTTT.

The V and J genes are TRBV29-1 and TRBJ1-4, with TRBD1 as a possible D gene (6 bases). This CDR3 spans 13 amino acids. Germline assignment: CDR1 SQVTM and CDR2 ANQGSEA. V was clipped by 7 bases and J by 0 bases, with 9 bases between them. This CDR3 reads CSARTATNEKLFF. In nucleotides, the CDR3 is TGCAGCGCCCGGACAGCAACTAATGAAAAACTGTTTTTT.

This rearrangement joins TRBV27 to TRBJ2-2, with TRBD2 matching 10 bases. J gave up 5 bases and V 6 bases, and 12 bases lay outside the gene matches. From germline, CDR1 is MNHEY and CDR2 SMNVEV (reference sequence). This CDR3 has 17 residues. CDR3: CASRTSGYIVGTGELFF. In DNA form, the CDR3 reads TGTGCCAGCAGGACTAGCGGGTATATCGTCGGGACCGGGGAGCTGTTTTTT.

This chain connects TRBV30 to TRBJ2-7; 8 nucleotides line up with TRBD2. The CDR3 spans 15 residues. Germline CDR1 reads GTSNPN; CDR2 reads SVGIG (reference sequence). J was trimmed by 4 bases and V by 0 bases; bases with no gene match: 8. The CDR3 coding sequence is TGTGCCTGGAGTGTAGCGAATAGCGGGGTGTACGAGCAGTACTTC. Translating it yields CAWSVANSGVYEQYF. Complete variable domain (other parts from reference TRBV30 and TRBJ2-7): SQTIHQWPATLVQPVGSPLSLECTVEGTSNPNLYWYRQAAGRGLQLLFYSVGIGQISSEVPQNLSASRPQDRQFILSSKKLLLSDSGFYLCAWSVANSGVYEQYFGPGTRLTVT.

This clone was recorded only once. The CDR3, as DNA: TGCGCCAGCATATCCGGGACAGGGCCCTATGGCTACACCTTC. This encodes CASISGTGPYGYTF. The chain couples TRBV10-2 to TRBJ1-2; 9 bases fit TRBD1. This CDR3 has 14 residues. Germline trimming cut 7 bases from V and 4 bases from J; bases unmatched to any gene: 7. The germline V gene has CDR1 WSHSY and CDR2 SAAADI.

The rearrangement links TRBV2 to TRBJ1-1, with 8 positions matching TRBD1. V was pared by 7 bases and J by 0 bases, with 4 bases of the junction left unmatched. CDR3 length equals 14 residues. From germline, CDR1 is SNHLY and CDR2 FYNNEI. In DNA, the CDR3 is TGTGCCAGCACTCGACAGGGGTTGAACACTGAAGCTTTCTTT. It translates to CASTRQGLNTEAFF.

The chain carries TRBV6-1 and TRBJ2-2; D is undetermined. V lost 8 bases and J 1 base, leaving 11 bases between the germline ends. Germline assignment: CDR1 MNHNS and CDR2 SASEGT. The CDR3 is 14 residues long. CDR3 in amino acids: CASPRALNTGELFF. As DNA, the CDR3 is TGTGCCAGCCCTAGAGCGTTGAACACCGGGGAGCTGTTTTTT.

The chain is built from TRBV11-2 and TRBJ2-2; possibly TRBD1 for D (5 bases). V was shortened by 1 base and J by 5 bases, with 8 bases between the two germline ends. The CDR3 covers 14 residues. Germline V gene sequence: CDR1 SGHAT, CDR2 FQNNGV. The CDR3 spells CASSLARDTGELFF. DNA for the CDR3: TGTGCCAGCAGCTTAGCCAGGGATACCGGGGAGCTGTTTTTT.

This clone was counted a single time. This chain connects TRBV11-2 to TRBJ2-5; maybe TRBD1 (5 bases). Trimming pared 1 base from V and 4 bases from J, leaving 13 bases between. Germline V gene sequence: CDR1 SGHAT, CDR2 FQNNGV. The CDR3 sequence is 15 residues long. CDR3 sequence: CASSLGGLGVETQYF. The CDR3 DNA reads as TGTGCCAGCAGCTTAGGGGGATTAGGGGTAGAGACCCAGTACTTC.